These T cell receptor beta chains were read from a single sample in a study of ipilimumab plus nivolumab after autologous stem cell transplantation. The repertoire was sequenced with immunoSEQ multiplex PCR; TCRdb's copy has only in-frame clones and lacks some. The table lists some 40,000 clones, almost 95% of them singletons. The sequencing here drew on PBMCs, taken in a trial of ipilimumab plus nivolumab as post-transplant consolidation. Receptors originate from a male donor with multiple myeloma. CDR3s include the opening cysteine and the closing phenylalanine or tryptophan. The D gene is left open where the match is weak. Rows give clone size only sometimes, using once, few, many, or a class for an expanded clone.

CDR3aa: CSVERDRVRSGRGYTF; CDR3nt: TGCAGCGTTGAACGAGACAGGGTGAGGTCTGGCCGTGGCTACACCTTC; j_gene: TRBJ1-2; v_gene: TRBV29-1; len: 16; d_gene: TRBD1; abundance: .
CDR3aa: CASSSARQGPRDTQYF; CDR3nt: TGTGCCAGCAGTTCTGCCCGCCAGGGACCACGGGATACGCAGTATTTT; j_gene: TRBJ2-3; v_gene: TRBV28; len: 16; d_gene: .; abundance: .
CDR3aa: CASSQDARGETQYF; CDR3nt: TGTGCCAGCAGCCAAGATGCGCGGGGAGAGACCCAGTACTTC; j_gene: TRBJ2-5; v_gene: TRBV4-2; len: 14; d_gene: .; abundance: .
CDR3aa: CASSQAGRVIGHSPLHF; CDR3nt: TGCGCCAGCAGCCAAGCGGGCAGGGTGATTGGTCATTCACCCCTCCACTTT; j_gene: TRBJ1-6; v_gene: TRBV4-1; len: 17; d_gene: .; abundance: .
CDR3aa: CASRGQGGYYGYTF; CDR3nt: TGTGCCAGCAGGGGACAGGGCGGCTACTATGGCTACACCTTC; j_gene: TRBJ1-2; v_gene: TRBV2; len: 14; d_gene: TRBD1; abundance: .
CDR3aa: CASSALLSTDTQYF; CDR3nt: TGTGCCAGCAGCGCACTTCTAAGCACAGATACGCAGTATTTT; j_gene: TRBJ2-3; v_gene: TRBV7-3; len: 14; d_gene: .; abundance: .
CDR3aa: CASSIGGGGNQPQHF; CDR3nt: TGTGCCAGTAGTATAGGGGGGGGAGGCAATCAGCCCCAGCATTTT; j_gene: TRBJ1-5; v_gene: TRBV19; len: 15; d_gene: .; abundance: .
CDR3aa: CASSGGLGTTGDTQYF; CDR3nt: TGTGCCAGCAGCGGGGGGCTAGGGACCACGGGAGATACGCAGTATTTT; j_gene: TRBJ2-3; v_gene: TRBV5-4; len: 16; d_gene: .; abundance: .
CDR3aa: CASSVQGAASNQPQHF; CDR3nt: TGTGCCAGCAGTGTCCAGGGGGCGGCTAGCAATCAGCCCCAGCATTTT; j_gene: TRBJ1-5; v_gene: TRBV28; len: 16; d_gene: TRBD1; abundance: .
CDR3aa: CASSAGLARLSSYNEQFF; CDR3nt: TGTGCCAGCAGCGCGGGACTAGCGCGTTTAAGCTCCTACAATGAGCAGTTCTTC; j_gene: TRBJ2-1; v_gene: TRBV11-2; len: 18; d_gene: TRBD2; abundance: once
CDR3aa: CASSPRVAGAGELFF; CDR3nt: TGTGCCAGCAGCCCGCGTGTTGCGGGGGCCGGGGAGCTGTTTTTT; j_gene: TRBJ2-2; v_gene: TRBV7-2; len: 15; d_gene: TRBD2; abundance: .
CDR3aa: CASSSGQWQETQYF; CDR3nt: TGTGCCAGCAGCTCGGGACAGTGGCAAGAGACCCAGTACTTC; j_gene: TRBJ2-5; v_gene: TRBV7-2; len: 14; d_gene: TRBD1; abundance: .
CDR3aa: CASRTPSTIYF; CDR3nt: TGTGCCAGCAGAACCCCCAGCACCATATATTTT; j_gene: TRBJ1-3; v_gene: TRBV28; len: 11; d_gene: .; abundance: .
CDR3aa: CASSLWAGAQETQYF; CDR3nt: TGTGCCAGCAGTTTGTGGGCGGGAGCGCAAGAGACCCAGTACTTC; j_gene: TRBJ2-5; v_gene: TRBV28; len: 15; d_gene: TRBD2; abundance: .
CDR3aa: CASSSGQSLYGYTF; CDR3nt: TGTGCCAGCAGCTCCGGACAGTCCCTCTATGGCTACACCTTC; j_gene: TRBJ1-2; v_gene: TRBV5-6; len: 14; d_gene: .; abundance: .
CDR3aa: CASSHSGTDYSPLHF; CDR3nt: TGCGCCAGCAGCCACTCCGGGACAGATTATTCACCCCTCCACTTT; j_gene: TRBJ1-6; v_gene: TRBV4-3; len: 15; d_gene: TRBD1; abundance: .
CDR3aa: CASSLIQGAGYGYTF; CDR3nt: TGTGCCAGCAGTTTGATACAGGGAGCGGGATATGGCTACACCTTC; j_gene: TRBJ1-2; v_gene: TRBV27; len: 15; d_gene: .; abundance: .
CDR3aa: CASTPGGGDGYTF; CDR3nt: TGTGCCAGTACCCCTGGAGGGGGGGATGGCTACACCTTC; j_gene: TRBJ1-2; v_gene: TRBV19; len: 13; d_gene: .; abundance: .
CDR3aa: CASRSTGQYGYTF; CDR3nt: TGTGCCAGCAGGAGCACAGGGCAATATGGCTACACCTTC; j_gene: TRBJ1-2; v_gene: TRBV25-1; len: 13; d_gene: .; abundance: .
CDR3aa: CASSLGGPGDTQYF; CDR3nt: TGTGCCAGCAGCTTAGGGGGGCCCGGAGATACGCAGTATTTT; j_gene: TRBJ2-3; v_gene: TRBV11-3; len: 14; d_gene: .; abundance: .
CDR3aa: CASSLQTGLSTEAFF; CDR3nt: TGCGCCAGCAGCTTACAGACAGGGTTGAGTACTGAAGCTTTCTTT; j_gene: TRBJ1-1; v_gene: TRBV5-1; len: 15; d_gene: TRBD1; abundance: .
CDR3aa: CASSDKGVNTGELFF; CDR3nt: TGTGCCAGCAGTGACAAGGGTGTGAACACCGGGGAGCTGTTTTTT; j_gene: TRBJ2-2; v_gene: TRBV6-1; len: 15; d_gene: .; abundance: .
CDR3aa: CASSPGYNSPLHF; CDR3nt: TGTGCCAGTAGTCCGGGGTATAATTCACCCCTCCACTTT; j_gene: TRBJ1-6; v_gene: TRBV19; len: 13; d_gene: .; abundance: .
CDR3aa: CASSIRGDGRSNTDTQYF; CDR3nt: TGTGCCAGTAGTATCCGGGGGGATGGTCGAAGTAACACAGATACGCAGTATTTT; j_gene: TRBJ2-3; v_gene: TRBV19; len: 18; d_gene: TRBD2; abundance: .
CDR3aa: CASSPGTGGLQETQYF; CDR3nt: TGTGCCAGCTCACCAGGAACGGGGGGCCTCCAAGAGACCCAGTACTTC; j_gene: TRBJ2-5; v_gene: TRBV18; len: 16; d_gene: .; abundance: .
CDR3aa: CASSPRSPGELFF; CDR3nt: TGTGCCAGCAGCCCCCGAAGCCCCGGGGAGCTGTTTTTT; j_gene: TRBJ2-2; v_gene: TRBV7-6; len: 13; d_gene: .; abundance: once
CDR3aa: CASSLIPGSGANVLTF; CDR3nt: TGTGCCAGCAGTTTAATCCCAGGGTCTGGGGCCAACGTCCTGACTTTC; j_gene: TRBJ2-6; v_gene: TRBV28; len: 16; d_gene: .; abundance: .
CDR3aa: CASSLTGLGNTIYF; CDR3nt: TGTGCCAGCAGTCTCACAGGGCTCGGAAACACCATATATTTT; j_gene: TRBJ1-3; v_gene: TRBV2; len: 14; d_gene: .; abundance: .
CDR3aa: CASSPGTGHTEAFF; CDR3nt: TGTGCCAGCAGCCCCGGGACAGGCCACACTGAAGCTTTCTTT; j_gene: TRBJ1-1; v_gene: TRBV7-8; len: 14; d_gene: TRBD1; abundance: .